This T cell receptor beta chain was sequenced in a study of Graves' ophthalmopathy and Graves' hyperthyroidism. Many counts were recorded for this clonotype. The CDR3 covers 13 residues. Trimming took 0 bases from V and 6 from J, leaving 12 bases between them. Per germline, CDR1 DFQATT and CDR2 SNEGSKA (reference sequence). Pregnant or lactating patients and those with other autoimmune diseases or uncontrolled infections were excluded. As the template, RNA transcripts were used to amplify TCR beta CDR3 regions. HTBI-primed RT-PCR formed the first round, and a multiplex PCR formed the second. Each CDR3 protein is one row after TCRdb ran MiXCR on the multiplex PCR reads. The table lists about 390,000 distinct CDR3 sequences, roughly a sixth of them singletons.

This TCR came from an adult woman with stable Graves' hyperthyroidism. The chain combines TRBV20-1 with TRBJ2-7; D remains ambiguous. Sequencing input: peripheral blood. The CDR3 region has the DNA TGCAGTGCTAGAGACCTAGTTGTGACCGAGCAGTACTTC. It translates to CSARDLVVTEQYF.